The rows below give T cell receptor beta chains drawn from one sample of a study of graft-versus-host responses after intestinal transplantation. The table came from immunoSEQ multiplex PCR; TCRdb's copy has only in-frame clones and leaves some out. The sample lists 70,000 to 100,000 clones, roughly nine tenths occurring once. These receptors are not linked to any known antigen. The sequences come from unstimulated CD4+ T cells sorted from spleen or lymph node cells, collected before intestinal transplant. The receptor source for this set is a human donor who received an intestinal transplant. The CDR3 runs from the conserved cysteine through the conserved F or W. Each record gives: clone size, J gene, V gene, D gene, CDR3 DNA, CDR3 protein. D genes are given only for firm matches. Only some rows state a clone size, as once, few, many or a class for expanded clones.

clone_size: once; j_call: TRBJ1-2; v_call: TRBV19; d_call: -; cdr3_nt: TGTGCCACCGGTGGGGGGGGAGTTTCAACCTACACCTTC; cdr3_aa: CATGGGGVSTYTF
clone_size: -; j_call: TRBJ1-3; v_call: TRBV2; d_call: -; cdr3_nt: TGTGCCAGCAGGGTTAATACGGCTGGAAACACCATATATTTT; cdr3_aa: CASRVNTAGNTIYF
clone_size: -; j_call: TRBJ1-6; v_call: TRBV30; d_call: TRBD1; cdr3_nt: TGTGCCTGGAGGGACAGGGTTGGTTCACCCCTCCACTTT; cdr3_aa: CAWRDRVGSPLHF
clone_size: -; j_call: TRBJ2-2; v_call: TRBV5-1; d_call: -; cdr3_nt: TGCGCCAGCAGCTGGGGCGCGAACACCGGGGAGCTGTTTTTT; cdr3_aa: CASSWGANTGELFF
clone_size: -; j_call: TRBJ1-4; v_call: TRBV6-1; d_call: -; cdr3_nt: TGTGCCAGCAGTGAGACAGCGTCTAATGAAAAACTGTTTTTT; cdr3_aa: CASSETASNEKLFF
clone_size: -; j_call: TRBJ1-6; v_call: TRBV5-6; d_call: -; cdr3_nt: TGTGCCAGCAGCTTGGGTGTAGTTAATTCACCCCTCCACTTT; cdr3_aa: CASSLGVVNSPLHF
clone_size: once; j_call: TRBJ2-1; v_call: TRBV5-6; d_call: -; cdr3_nt: TGTGCCAGCAGCTCAGGGGGGAATGAGCAGTTCTTC; cdr3_aa: CASSSGGNEQFF
clone_size: -; j_call: TRBJ2-3; v_call: TRBV30; d_call: -; cdr3_nt: TGTGCCTGGAGTGTAATCGAGGGAGGCGGCACAGATACGCAGTATTTT; cdr3_aa: CAWSVIEGGGTDTQYF
clone_size: once; j_call: TRBJ1-2; v_call: TRBV5-6; d_call: TRBD1; cdr3_nt: TGTGCCAGCAAGCCGGGACAGTATGGCTACACCTTC; cdr3_aa: CASKPGQYGYTF
clone_size: once; j_call: TRBJ1-1; v_call: TRBV2; d_call: -; cdr3_nt: TGTGCCAGCAGGGAGACAGTGAACACTGAAGCTTTCTTT; cdr3_aa: CASRETVNTEAFF
clone_size: -; j_call: TRBJ2-3; v_call: TRBV7-9; d_call: TRBD1; cdr3_nt: TGTGCCAGCAGCCAGGACAGGGGCACAGATACGCAGTATTTT; cdr3_aa: CASSQDRGTDTQYF
clone_size: -; j_call: TRBJ2-1; v_call: TRBV11-1; d_call: -; cdr3_nt: TGTGCCAGCAGCTTAGAACAGGGCAATGAGCAGTTCTTC; cdr3_aa: CASSLEQGNEQFF
clone_size: once; j_call: TRBJ2-7; v_call: TRBV5-1; d_call: TRBD1; cdr3_nt: TGCGCCAGCAGCTTGGTGGGACAGGGGGCCTACGAGCAGTACTTC; cdr3_aa: CASSLVGQGAYEQYF
clone_size: -; j_call: TRBJ2-1; v_call: TRBV19; d_call: TRBD2; cdr3_nt: TGTGCCAGTAGTATATCTAGCGGGAGGGCCTACAATGAGCAGTTCTTC; cdr3_aa: CASSISSGRAYNEQFF
clone_size: -; j_call: TRBJ1-4; v_call: TRBV27; d_call: TRBD1; cdr3_nt: TGTGCCAGCAGTTCGGGACAGGGGCCAACTAATGAAAAACTGTTTTTT; cdr3_aa: CASSSGQGPTNEKLFF
clone_size: -; j_call: TRBJ2-2; v_call: TRBV9; d_call: TRBD2; cdr3_nt: TGTGCCAGCAGCATTAGCGGGAGGAGGAACACCGGGGAGCTGTTTTTT; cdr3_aa: CASSISGRRNTGELFF
clone_size: -; j_call: TRBJ1-2; v_call: TRBV6-5; d_call: TRBD1; cdr3_nt: TGTGCCAGCAGCCCGGACAGGGGTATAGGCGGCTACACCTTC; cdr3_aa: CASSPDRGIGGYTF
clone_size: -; j_call: TRBJ1-4; v_call: TRBV6-1; d_call: -; cdr3_nt: TGTGCCAGCAGTGAAACCCCTAAAAAACTGTTTTTT; cdr3_aa: CASSETPKKLFF
clone_size: -; j_call: TRBJ2-5; v_call: TRBV15; d_call: TRBD1; cdr3_nt: TGTGCCACCAGCAGTGTGACAGGGGATCGAGAGACCCAGTACTTC; cdr3_aa: CATSSVTGDRETQYF
clone_size: -; j_call: TRBJ2-5; v_call: TRBV4-1; d_call: -; cdr3_nt: TGCGCCAGCAGCCTCGCTCTGTCTATGGGGGGAGAGACCCAGTACTTC; cdr3_aa: CASSLALSMGGETQYF
clone_size: -; j_call: TRBJ2-3; v_call: TRBV7-9; d_call: TRBD2; cdr3_nt: TGTGCCAGCAGCCAGACTAGCGGGAGGGCAGATACGCAGTATTTT; cdr3_aa: CASSQTSGRADTQYF
clone_size: -; j_call: TRBJ2-1; v_call: TRBV28; d_call: TRBD2; cdr3_nt: TGTGCCAGCAGTGCCCTACTAGCGGAGCAGTTCTTC; cdr3_aa: CASSALLAEQFF